Presented here are 31 T cell receptor beta chains from one specimen sequenced in a study of Ad26.COV2.S vaccination and SARS-CoV-2 variants. Treatment noted: 15 to 20 received Ad26.COV2.S at low or high dose, single or two shots; 5 received placebo; per-sample allocation not given. Collection of samples fell on day 63 after the first vaccine or placebo injection. Assay: immunoSEQ multiplex PCR; the TCRdb copy retains only in-frame clones and omits some. The data show about 350,000 clones, 88% seen once. This material consisted of peripheral blood, taken in a trial of Ad26.COV2.S vaccine versus placebo. Source of these receptors: a person between 18 and 59 years old who received the Ad26.COV2.S COVID-19 vaccine or a placebo.

This chain joins TRBV5-4 and TRBJ2-5; 8 nucleotides align to TRBD2. J gave up 5 bases and V 5 bases, and 11 bases lay outside the gene matches. The CDR3 contains 15 residues. Germline assignment: CDR1 SGHNT and CDR2 YYREEE (reference sequence). In DNA, the CDR3 is TGTGCCAGCAGACAGGGACTAGGGCCCCAGGAGACCCAGTACTTC. This translates into CASRQGLGPQETQYF.

The J gene is TRBJ1-2, the V gene TRBV19; no firm D call. The CDR3 has 12 residues. Germline V gene data show CDR1 as LNHDA and CDR2 as SQIVND (reference sequence). Trimming took 5 bases from V and 2 from J, leaving 6 bases between them. The CDR3, as DNA: TGTGCCAGTAGTCCGGTGAACTATGGCTACACCTTC. It codes for CASSPVNYGYTF.

This clone was seen a few times. The chain has TRBV6-6 and TRBJ2-5; TRBD1 might be the D (5 bases). Deletions cut 5 bases from V and 3 bases from J, with 13 bases between. Germline values: CDR1 MNHNY, CDR2 SVGAGI (reference sequence). The CDR3 is 14 residues long. The CDR3 DNA sequence: TGTGCCAGCAGTCAGGGTCGAGTAAAAGAGACCCAGTACTTC. Translation gives CASSQGRVKETQYF.

Here the CDR3 reads CASSLSGQIHNEQFF. The DNA for the CDR3 is TGTGCCAGCAGTTTATCGGGACAGATACACAATGAGCAGTTCTTC. J is TRBJ2-1 and V is TRBV27, with 7 bases fitting TRBD1. Looked up from germline, CDR1 is MNHEY and CDR2 is SMNVEV (reference sequence). V dropped 0 bases and J dropped 5; count of bases not matched to a gene: 4. The CDR3 is 15 residues long.

This chain links TRBV6-5 with TRBJ2-5; 7 nucleotides line up with TRBD1. The germline V gene encodes CDR1 MNHEY and CDR2 SVGAGI. This CDR3 has 13 residues. J lost 7 bases, V lost 6 bases, and 8 bases had no gene match. The CDR3 nucleotides are TGTGCCAGCAGAGGACAGGCAGGGGCGACCCAGTACTTC. Translation gives CASRGQAGATQYF.

V usage is TRBV30 and J usage is TRBJ1-2, with 8 bases aligning to TRBD1. This CDR3 spans 16 amino acids. The germline V gene has CDR1 GTSNPN and CDR2 SVGIG (reference sequence). V was clipped by 1 base and J by 3 bases; unmatched bases: 10. The CDR3 region is CAWSGLTRGLDYGYTF. The CDR3 coding sequence is TGTGCCTGGAGTGGATTGACCAGGGGGCTGGACTATGGCTACACCTTC. Full variable domain (remainder filled in from reference TRBV30 and TRBJ1-2): SQTIHQWPATLVQPVGSPLSLECTVEGTSNPNLYWYRQAAGRGLQLLFYSVGIGQISSEVPQNLSASRPQDRQFILSSKKLLLSDSGFYLCAWSGLTRGLDYGYTFGSGTRLTVV.

V usage is TRBV11-3 and J usage is TRBJ2-7; TRBD1 might be the D (5 bases). Germline V gives CDR1 SGHNT, CDR2 YENEEA. V lost 1 base and J lost 4, with 11 bases in between. The CDR3 has 14 residues. For the CDR3, the DNA is TGTGCCAGCAGCTTAGGAAGTGGGGCATACGAGCAGTACTTC. Protein sequence: CASSLGSGAYEQYF.

J is TRBJ2-7 and V is TRBV28; 7 bases match TRBD2. J gave up 3 bases and V 3 bases, and 8 bases lay outside the gene matches. The CDR3 is 15 residues long. In germline, CDR1 is MDHEN, CDR2 SYDVKM. For the CDR3, the DNA is TGTGCCAGCAGTTTTCCCAAGCGGGATCACTACGAGCAGTACTTC. It codes for CASSFPKRDHYEQYF. Filled out from reference TRBV28 and TRBJ2-7, the complete variable domain reads DVKVTQSSRYLVKRTGEKVFLECVQDMDHENMFWYRQDPGLGLRLIYFSYDVKMKEKGDIPEGYSVSREKKERFSLILESASTNQTSMYLCASSFPKRDHYEQYFGPGTRLTVT.

The genes are TRBV18 and TRBJ2-7; the D is unclear. Trimming left V 3 bases short and J 2 bases short, with 11 bases between. Germline V gene lookup returns CDR1 KGHSH and CDR2 LQKENI. The CDR3 loop spans 14 amino acids. The CDR3 DNA sequence: TGTGCCAGCTCACCTTCGGATTACGCCTACGAGCAGTACTTC. It specifies CASSPSDYAYEQYF.

The chain has TRBV28 and TRBJ1-1, with 9 bases identical to TRBD1. This CDR3 comprises 14 residues. Germline lookup yields CDR1 MDHEN and CDR2 SYDVKM. V shed 6 bases, J shed 2 bases, and the junction held 4 bases outside the gene matches. The CDR3 reads CASSGTGINTEAFF. DNA of the CDR3: TGTGCCAGCAGCGGGACAGGGATTAACACTGAAGCTTTCTTT.

This clone was observed once. V gene TRBV4-2 combines with J gene TRBJ1-1; D is unresolved. Trimming took off 0 bases at V and 1 base at J, with 15 bases between the two ends. Germline V gene sequence: CDR1 LGHNA, CDR2 YNFKEQ. This CDR3 contains 17 residues. The CDR3 DNA is TGTGCCAGCAGCCAAGATCGGGCGAATAGAGGGAACACTGAAGCTTTCTTT. Translating it yields CASSQDRANRGNTEAFF.

The chain uses TRBV5-4 and TRBJ1-3; the D is unclear. The CDR3 contains 16 residues. Germline loops: CDR1 SGHNT, CDR2 YYREEE (reference sequence). The V end lost 0 bases, the J end lost 0 bases, and 10 bases lay between the germline ends. This chain's CDR3 is CASSLDLVSSGNTIYF. CDR3 DNA: TGTGCCAGCAGCTTGGACCTTGTGAGCTCTGGAAACACCATATATTTT.

The chain couples TRBV24-1 to TRBJ2-3, with 8 bases matching TRBD2. The CDR3 sequence is 17 residues long. After removal of 3 bases from V and 5 bases from J, the junction contained 12 bases not matched to a gene. Germline V lookup: CDR1 KGHDR, CDR2 SFDVKD. The CDR3 DNA sequence: TGTGCCACCAGTGATGCCGGGACTAGTGAGGGAAGAGATACGCAGTATTTT. As protein: CATSDAGTSEGRDTQYF.

The rearrangement uses TRBV4-3 and TRBJ1-3; possibly TRBD1 for D (5 bases). V was shortened by 3 bases and J by 1 base, with 19 bases between the two germline ends. The CDR3 spans 18 residues. In germline, CDR1 is LGHNA, CDR2 YSLEER. The chain's CDR3 is CASSQAFGRAESGNTIYF. CDR3 nucleotide sequence: TGCGCCAGCAGCCAGGCATTTGGCAGGGCGGAATCTGGAAACACCATATATTTT.

The chain recombines TRBV5-5 with TRBJ2-7; D call uncertain. The V gene's germline CDR1 is SGHKS and CDR2 YYEKEE (reference sequence). The CDR3 is 12 residues long. V was pared by 0 bases and J by 7 bases, with 8 bases between. The CDR3 DNA reads as TGTGCCAGCAGCTTGGATGTTGGGGAGCAGTACTTC. Translating it yields CASSLDVGEQYF.

This chain links TRBV10-1 with TRBJ1-2; D call uncertain. Germline V lookup: CDR1 WNHNN, CDR2 SYGVQD (reference sequence). The CDR3 contains 15 residues. V gave up 0 bases and J gave up 6 bases, with 14 bases separating them. The CDR3 here is CASSESLCVFDGYTF. CDR3 nucleotides: TGCGCCAGCAGTGAGTCGTTATGTGTTTTTGATGGCTACACCTTC.

The chain uses TRBV19 and TRBJ2-7; TRBD1 agrees at 11 bases. This CDR3 has 16 residues. CDR1 and CDR2 (germline): LNHDA, SQIVND (reference sequence). J was trimmed by 0 bases and V by 5 bases; bases with no gene match: 6. The CDR3 spells CASSHFGQGASYEQYF. CDR3 sequence (DNA): TGTGCCAGTAGTCATTTTGGACAGGGGGCCTCCTACGAGCAGTACTTC.

This clone was recorded only once. The J gene is TRBJ1-2, the V gene TRBV6-5; no clear D gene. The CDR3 length is 16 residues. Germline values: CDR1 MNHEY, CDR2 SVGAGI. Trimming left V 2 bases short and J 8 bases short, with 21 bases between. CDR3 in amino acids: CASSYLMTNSVRGYTF. DNA for the CDR3: TGTGCCAGCAGTTACCTAATGACCAACTCAGTAAGGGGCTACACCTTC.

V is TRBV9 and J is TRBJ1-6; D gene ambiguous. From germline, CDR1 is SGDLS and CDR2 YYNGEE. Trimming removed 2 bases at V and 7 bases at J, with 10 bases between. The CDR3 totals 14 residues. CDR3 sequence (DNA): TGTGCCAGCAGCGTCGAGAGGGAAAATTCACCCCTCCACTTT. This sequence encodes CASSVERENSPLHF.

The gene calls are TRBV6-4 and TRBJ1-1; no clear D gene. Germline lookup yields CDR1 MRHNA and CDR2 SNTAGT. The CDR3 contains 13 residues. Between the trimmed V and J ends, which lost 5 bases and 2 bases, there was a span of 9 bases. CDR3 in DNA: TGTGCCAGCAGTCGAGACCAAAACACTGAAGCTTTCTTT. It is translated as CASSRDQNTEAFF.

This chain connects TRBV4-1 to TRBJ1-5; 9 positions match TRBD1. J lost 1 base, V lost 0 bases, and 4 bases had no gene match. The CDR3 length is 17 residues. Germline CDR1 MGHRA, CDR2 YSYEKL. This CDR3 is CASSQDRTGASNQPQHF. The CDR3 coding sequence is TGCGCCAGCAGCCAAGACAGGACAGGGGCCAGCAATCAGCCCCAGCATTTT.

The rearrangement uses TRBV6-1 and TRBJ1-6, with D possibly being TRBD1 (6 bases). Per the germline V gene, CDR1 is MNHNS and CDR2 is SASEGT. V lost 2 bases and J 6 bases, leaving 14 bases between the germline ends. This CDR3 spans 16 amino acids. The CDR3 nucleotides are TGTGCCAGCAGTGAACAGGGGCTTTCAGTTAATTCACCCCTCCACTTT. Protein product: CASSEQGLSVNSPLHF.

The chain carries TRBV6-5 and TRBJ2-7; tentative D call: TRBD1 (6 bases). The CDR3 extends over 12 amino acids. V was clipped by 7 bases and J by 3 bases, with 10 bases between them. Germline CDR1 is MNHEY and CDR2 is SVGAGI. DNA for the CDR3: TGTGCCAGCACCGGACAGCTCTACGAGCAGTACTTC. As protein: CASTGQLYEQYF.

The chain has TRBV12-3 or TRBV12-4 and TRBJ2-7; 7 nucleotides agree with TRBD1. This CDR3 has 13 residues. V was pared by 6 bases and J by 2 bases, with 4 bases of the junction left unmatched. CDR3 sequence: CASSWTGTYEQYF. The CDR3 nucleotides are TGTGCCAGCAGCTGGACAGGCACCTACGAGCAGTACTTC.

The chain combines TRBV28 with TRBJ1-2, with D possibly matching TRBD1 (6 bases). This CDR3 is built from 13 residues. V dropped 1 base and J dropped 4 bases, with 7 bases sitting between them. In germline, CDR1 is MDHEN, CDR2 SYDVKM. The CDR3 protein is CASSLSRGYGYTF. CDR3 nucleotides: TGTGCCAGCAGTTTATCCAGGGGCTATGGCTACACCTTC.

In its sample, this clone was seen a few times. This chain connects TRBV5-1 to TRBJ1-5; D is perhaps TRBD1 (5 bases). The V end was cut by 0 bases, the J end by 5 bases, with 12 bases between. This CDR3 region has 15 residues. Germline CDR1 reads SGHRS; CDR2 reads YFSETQ. The CDR3 bases are TGCGCCAGCAGCTTGGGGCCAGGGAGCTATCAGCCCCAGCATTTT. This codes for CASSLGPGSYQPQHF.

The chain employs TRBV4-1 and TRBJ1-1, with 7 bases identical to TRBD1. Losses at the gene ends were 7 bases for V and 1 base for J; bases not matched to a gene: 3. Looked up from germline, CDR1 is MGHRA and CDR2 is YSYEKL. The CDR3 spans 13 residues. The CDR3, as DNA: TGCGCCAGCACCCCAGGGGGGAACACTGAAGCTTTCTTT. Amino acid sequence: CASTPGGNTEAFF.

This chain joins TRBV7-8 and TRBJ1-1; D unclear. The CDR3 loop spans 12 amino acids. Trimming took 5 bases from V and 5 from J, leaving 9 bases between them. Germline-derived CDR1 and CDR2 are SGHVS and FQNEAQ. The CDR3 nucleotides are TGTGCCAGCAGCGCACACGGGACTGAAGCTTTCTTT. Protein: CASSAHGTEAFF.

CDR3 bases: TGTGCCAGCAGCCCGGACGGCAATCAGCCCCAGCATTTT. The encoded protein is CASSPDGNQPQHF. The chain links TRBV7-9 to TRBJ1-5, with unresolved D. The CDR3 runs to 13 residues. V gave up 5 bases and J gave up 2 bases, with 7 bases separating them. The V gene's germline CDR1 is SEHNR and CDR2 FQNEAQ (reference sequence).

This chain uses TRBV6-1 with TRBJ1-2, with D perhaps matching TRBD1 (5 bases). V was shortened by 1 base and J by 5 bases, with 11 bases between the two germline ends. The CDR3 consists of 14 residues. CDR1 and CDR2 (germline): MNHNS, SASEGT. The chain's CDR3 is CASSEVRGWYGYTF. CDR3 DNA sequence: TGTGCCAGCAGTGAAGTTCGGGGGTGGTATGGCTACACCTTC.

The rearrangement joins TRBV28 to TRBJ1-1, with unresolved D. There are 15 residues in the CDR3. V lost 2 bases, J lost 3 bases, and 13 bases lay in between. CDR1 and CDR2 (germline): MDHEN, SYDVKM. CDR3 DNA: TGTGCCAGCAGTTTACCCCCGGGGAGGGACACTGAAGCTTTCTTT. This codes for CASSLPPGRDTEAFF.